This TCR beta chain was sequenced during a study of cytomegalovirus exposure and HLA in healthy donors. Study overall: Approximately 180 million T cells yielded fewer than 120 million unique TCR beta sequences in earlier analysis.

Regarding the study as a whole: In a later analysis, HLA-C alleles had the fewest associated TCRs, DRB1 alleles the most. According to a later analysis, donors in an Asian-associated ancestry cluster reportedly had fewer N-insertions than the approximately 720-donor mean.

PCR involved 60 Vbeta and 13 Jbeta primers. Libraries were prepared by immunoSEQ multiplex PCR; TCRdb keeps only in-frame clonotypes and omits some of them. This sample yields around 71,000 clones, of which about 64% are seen a single time; around 5.8% belongs to the top ten. In this sample, this clone turned up a few times. Its antigen is undetermined. The V gene end was trimmed by 2 bases and the J gene end by 2 bases; junction bases not matched to a gene: 19. Germline CDR1 and CDR2: SGHNT and YENEEA. This CDR3 is built from 20 residues. The source material was PBMCs. This rearrangement joins TRBV11-3 to TRBJ2-3; 7 bases line up with TRBD2. This sequence was found in a young man in good health and CMV-seropositive. CDR3 in DNA: TGTGCCAGCAGCTTAAAGATCGCGGAAGACCTAGCGGTAACCACAGATACGCAGTATTTT. It codes for CASSLKIAEDLAVTTDTQYF.